Given below is one TCR beta chain in context. The antigen is not known. CDR1 is SGHTA and CDR2 is FQGNSA in the germline V gene. The CDR3 runs 14 residues. V was shortened by 0 bases and J by 2 bases, with 7 bases between the two germline ends. This sample was included in a study of CD4 T cells in relation to SARS-CoV-2 and coronaviruses. In the study overall: TCR beta CDR3s were sequenced after 10-day antigen culture of PBMCs.

Naive and memory CD4+ T cells were separated from cryopreserved PBMCs. Survey-level TCR-beta sequencing used DNA from CEF-cultured naive and memory CD4+ T cells. The assay was immunoSEQ multiplex PCR, and TCRdb's table has in-frame clones only and misses some. This table holds some 30,000 clones, about four fifths found once. V and J are TRBV7-2 and TRBJ1-2; D gene unclear. This clonotype was sampled from an adult with COVID-19. The sequencing sample was made of memory CD4+ T cells from PBMCs, cultured in vitro. Here the CDR3 reads CASSLALENYGYTF. CDR3 in DNA: TGTGCCAGCAGCTTAGCGTTGGAAAACTATGGCTACACCTTC.